This entry is about one T cell receptor (beta chain). This sample is part of a study of blood T cell repertoires in COVID-19. On the study more broadly: Collection of acute and convalescent COVID-19 samples took place in the United States, Italy and Spain. In each case, the material was cDNA or gDNA derived from T cells, B-cell-depleted T cells, or PBMCs.

As originally analysed: Amplification of reference gene primers provided the estimated nucleated cell counts. Repertoires were generated with immunoSEQ multiplex PCR, while TCRdb's copy carries only in-frame clones and drops some. V, J and clone size are taken as reported in that table, and D and trimming were inferred from the DNA itself. This table holds 250,000 or so clones, around three quarters found once. J gave up 2 bases and V 4 bases, and 2 bases lay outside the gene matches. The CDR3 runs to 15 residues. Germline values: CDR1 SGHDT, CDR2 YYEEEE. The sample taken for sequencing was peripheral blood. The chain has TRBV5-6 and TRBJ2-1, with TRBD2 identical over 11 bases. The TCR sequence derives from a woman of 80 years or more with acute or convalescent COVID-19. The CDR3: CASSLGLAAYNEQFF. In DNA form, the CDR3 reads TGTGCCAGCAGCCTGGGACTAGCGGCCTACAATGAGCAGTTCTTC. The complete variable domain, with remaining parts taken from reference TRBV5-6 and TRBJ2-1, reads DAGVTQSPTHLIKTRGQQVTLRCSPKSGHDTVSWYQQALGQGPQFIFQYYEEEERQRGNFPDRFSGHQFPNYSSELNVNALLLGDSALYLCASSLGLAAYNEQFFGPGTRLTVL.